One sample yielded the 2 T cell receptor beta chains listed below, sequenced in a study of cytomegalovirus exposure and HLA in healthy donors. PCR amplification relied on 60 Vbeta primers (plus 13 Jbeta primers). Assay: immunoSEQ multiplex PCR; the TCRdb copy retains only in-frame clones and omits some. The sample has tens of thousands of clones; over 55% are singletons. The sequencing sample was made of PBMCs. These receptors were taken from a man aged 60-69 years in good health and CMV-seropositive.

This clone was counted only a few times. The chain uses TRBV5-6 and TRBJ2-2; 10 nucleotides align to TRBD1. The CDR3 contains 15 residues. Germline V CDR1 and CDR2: SGHDT, YYEEEE. V shed 4 bases, J shed 3 bases, and the junction held 3 bases outside the gene matches. Here the CDR3 DNA reads TGTGCCAGCAGCCCCGGGACAGGGGACACCGGGGAGCTGTTTTTT. It specifies CASSPGTGDTGELFF.

This clone was seen more than once but under ten times. This chain joins TRBV7-2 and TRBJ2-5; the D gene is possibly TRBD2 (5 bases). CDR3 size: 12 residues. The germline V gene encodes CDR1 SGHTA and CDR2 FQGNSA. V lost 4 bases and J 7 bases, leaving 10 bases between the germline ends. The CDR3 DNA follows: TGTGCCAGCAGCTCGGGATTGGGGACCCAGTACTTC. Protein: CASSSGLGTQYF.